This TCR beta chain came from a study of blood T cells in healthy people across ages. The authors ran a second PCR of about 6 to 12 cycles using a sample-barcoded 5' primer and a J-beta primer mix. With 12 random nucleotides, a template-switch adaptor tagged each individual cDNA molecule. MiXCR, run by TCRdb on the 5' RACE reads, gives a single entry per CDR3 protein. The table lists roughly 650,000 distinct CDR3 sequences, roughly 30% of them singletons. The CDR3 covers 13 residues. The V gene's germline CDR1 is MNHNY and CDR2 SVGAGI (reference sequence). After removal of 5 bases from V and 9 bases from J, the junction contained 8 bases not matched to a gene. The donors, aged 6 to 90, were healthy Caucasians from Russia.

The chain recombines TRBV6-6 with TRBJ2-7; 9 positions match TRBD1. Sequenced material: blood. This receptor was taken from a woman at least 80 years old in good health. The CDR3 sequence: CASSIRTGAGQYF. The CDR3 DNA follows: TGTGCCAGCAGTATCCGGACAGGGGCAGGGCAGTACTTC.